These 11 T cell receptor beta chains were all obtained from the same sample, sequenced in a study of blood T cell repertoires in COVID-19. Measured with immunoSEQ multiplex PCR; TCRdb has only the in-frame clones, and not every one. The sample consists of about 200,000 clones, more than 70% of them appearing once. Input material: PBMCs or T cells enriched from blood (not recorded which). The receptors shown here come from a woman younger than 35 who had recovered from COVID-19.

This sequence joins TRBV5-1 and TRBJ2-7; 9 nucleotides match TRBD1. The CDR3 totals 13 residues. The J segment lost 9 bases and the V segment lost 4 bases, leaving 8 bases of the junction unmatched. CDR1 is SGHRS, CDR2 YFSETQ, per germline. This CDR3 reads CASSGGQGTWQYF. The CDR3 DNA reads as TGCGCCAGCAGCGGGGGACAGGGAACATGGCAGTACTTC.

The V call is TRBV12-3 or TRBV12-4, the J call TRBJ1-2, with 9 bases lining up with TRBD1. V lost 5 bases and J lost 12; bases outside the gene matches: 7. There are 12 residues in the CDR3. In DNA form, the CDR3 reads TGTGCCAGCAGTCCCCACAGGGGGCTGGACACCTTC. This translates into CASSPHRGLDTF.

DNA of the CDR3: TGTGCCAGTAGTGAAGCGGGGGGGCTGCGAGAGACCCAGTACTTC. It translates to CASSEAGGLRETQYF. The V and J genes are TRBV19 and TRBJ2-5; TRBD2 aligns across 10 bases. V lost 5 bases to trimming and J lost 4 bases; unmatched junction nucleotides: 7. Germline V lookup: CDR1 LNHDA, CDR2 SQIVND (reference sequence). The CDR3 has 15 amino acids.

This clone was detected once. The chain couples TRBV11-2 to TRBJ2-5; D is undetermined. V lost 0 bases and J 6 bases, leaving 11 bases between the germline ends. CDR1 is SGHAT, CDR2 FQNNGV, per germline. The CDR3 has 14 amino acids. CDR3 nucleotides: TGTGCCAGCAGCTTAGACCCGGGTTTAAAGACCCAGTACTTC. It codes for CASSLDPGLKTQYF.

The V and J genes are TRBV27 and TRBJ1-2; 8 nucleotides line up with TRBD1. V dropped 5 bases and J dropped 5; count of bases not matched to a gene: 7. In germline, CDR1 is MNHEY, CDR2 SMNVEV (reference sequence). This CDR3 is built from 14 residues. The CDR3 DNA sequence: TGTGCCAGCAGTAAACTCGACAGGGGATATGGCTACACCTTC. It yields the protein CASSKLDRGYGYTF.

The CDR3, as DNA: TGTGCCAGCAGTTACGGTAGCAGGGGCGCCGGGGAGCTGTTTTTT. The encoded protein is CASSYGSRGAGELFF. This rearrangement joins TRBV6-5 to TRBJ2-2, with D possibly TRBD1 on 6 matching bases. CDR3 length: 15 amino acids. Germline CDR1 MNHEY, CDR2 SVGAGI. The V end lost 2 bases, the J end lost 6 bases, and 13 bases lay between the germline ends.

This rearrangement joins TRBV7-2 to TRBJ2-7, with D unclear. Trimming took 2 bases from V and 3 from J, leaving 5 bases between them. The V gene's germline CDR1 is SGHTA and CDR2 FQGNSA. This CDR3 has 12 amino acids. The DNA of the CDR3 is TGTGCCAGCAGCTTACCCCGCTACGAGCAGTACTTC. This encodes CASSLPRYEQYF.

The CDR3 bases are TGTGCCAGCAGCCCACGAGGGACTAGCGGGGGCGAGCAGTTCTTC. Residues: CASSPRGTSGGEQFF. The chain carries TRBV27 and TRBJ2-1; 14 bases align to TRBD2. This CDR3 spans 15 amino acids. Germline V CDR1 and CDR2: MNHEY, SMNVEV (reference sequence). J gave up 10 bases and V 6 bases, and 8 bases lay outside the gene matches.

The CDR3 bases are TGTGCCAGCAGCCCCAGACAGGGGGCGAACACAGATACGCAGTATTTT. It codes for CASSPRQGANTDTQYF. The rearrangement uses TRBV7-9 and TRBJ2-3, with 10 bases identical to TRBD1. Trimming cost V 5 bases and J 2 bases; bases outside gene matches: 7. The germline gives CDR1 SEHNR, CDR2 FQNEAQ (reference sequence). The CDR3 runs 16 residues.

The chain employs TRBV30 and TRBJ1-6; D not certain. Germline V gives CDR1 GTSNPN, CDR2 SVGIG (reference sequence). The V and J ends lost 2 bases and 1 base respectively, with 12 bases between them. This CDR3 has 16 amino acids. DNA for the CDR3: TGTGCCTGGAGTCGGGGTCGGACGTCCTATAATTCACCCCTCCACTTT. Translated: CAWSRGRTSYNSPLHF.

J is TRBJ1-3 and V is TRBV4-1; D is uncertain. Deletions cut 0 bases from V and 9 bases from J, with 6 bases between. CDR1 MGHRA and CDR2 YSYEKL come from the germline V gene. The CDR3 has 12 amino acids. CDR3 loop: CASSQDPSTIYF. CDR3 DNA sequence: TGCGCCAGCAGCCAAGACCCTTCCACCATATATTTT.